This paragraph reports one TCR beta chain. Some clones are missing from TCRdb's copy, which holds only in-frame ones; the method was immunoSEQ multiplex PCR. The sample contains about 83,000 clones, approximately 86% of which appear only once. The entry originates in a study of blood T cell repertoires in COVID-19. Overall study: The study drew acute and convalescent COVID-19 samples from the United States, Italy and Spain. The cDNA or gDNA used as material had been derived from T cells, B-cell-depleted T cells, or PBMCs.

Germline V lookup: CDR1 SGHRS, CDR2 YFSETQ. The CDR3 runs to 16 residues. Trimming cost V 4 bases and J 5 bases; bases outside gene matches: 10. Sequences were obtained from peripheral blood. The sequence derives from a man older than 75 with active or convalescent COVID-19. V usage is TRBV5-1 and J usage is TRBJ1-5; TRBD1 matches at 9 bases. The CDR3 DNA reads as TGCGCCAGCAGCCCCGAGCCGGGACAGGGATATCAGCCCCAGCATTTT. Amino acids: CASSPEPGQGYQPQHF.